This T cell receptor (beta chain) derives from a study of beta chain features in type 1 diabetes. Whole-study findings and limits: Researchers report that Type 1 diabetes patients had moderately but significantly shorter TCRB CDR3s across all four CD4+ subsets.

Expressed TCRB transcripts were sequenced, since all the RNA that had been isolated was reverse transcribed. Naive, central memory and regulatory T cell samples came to a mean of approximately 3.6 million reads. The repertoire was sequenced with immunoSEQ multiplex PCR; TCRdb's copy has only in-frame clones and lacks some. The repertoire holds over 350,000 clones, with about 15% as singletons. Germline V gene sequence: CDR1 MNHEY, CDR2 SVGAGI. The CDR3 sequence is 14 residues long. V dropped 8 bases and J dropped 4; count of bases not matched to a gene: 6. This clone was counted a few times. Its cognate antigen is unknown.

Sequencing was performed on naive CD4+ T cells from blood. The clonotype comes from a woman aged 18-29 years in good health. V and J are TRBV6-5 and TRBJ2-1, with 9 bases identical to TRBD2. The CDR3 here is CASVAGVGYNEQFF. The CDR3 region has the DNA TGTGCCAGCGTAGCGGGAGTAGGATACAATGAGCAGTTCTTC.